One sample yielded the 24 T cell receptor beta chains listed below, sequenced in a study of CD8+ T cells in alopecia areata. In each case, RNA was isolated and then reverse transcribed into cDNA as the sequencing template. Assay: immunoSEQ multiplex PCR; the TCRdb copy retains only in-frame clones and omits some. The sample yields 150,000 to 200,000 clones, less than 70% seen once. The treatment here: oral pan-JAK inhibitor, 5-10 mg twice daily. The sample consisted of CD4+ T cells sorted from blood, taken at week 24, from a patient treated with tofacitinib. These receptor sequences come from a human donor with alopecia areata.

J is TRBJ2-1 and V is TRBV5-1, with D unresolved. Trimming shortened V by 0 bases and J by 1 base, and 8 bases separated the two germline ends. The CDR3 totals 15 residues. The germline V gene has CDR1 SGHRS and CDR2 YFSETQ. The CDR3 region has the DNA TGCGCCAGCAGCTTGGATTCGGTATCCTACAATGAGCAGTTCTTC. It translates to CASSLDSVSYNEQFF.

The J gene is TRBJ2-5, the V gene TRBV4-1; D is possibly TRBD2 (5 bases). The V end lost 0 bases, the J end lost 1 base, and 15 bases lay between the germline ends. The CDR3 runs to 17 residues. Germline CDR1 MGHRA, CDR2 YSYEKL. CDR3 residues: CASSQEGGGRLQETQYF. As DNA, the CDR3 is TGCGCCAGCAGCCAAGAAGGAGGCGGCAGGCTCCAAGAGACCCAGTACTTC.

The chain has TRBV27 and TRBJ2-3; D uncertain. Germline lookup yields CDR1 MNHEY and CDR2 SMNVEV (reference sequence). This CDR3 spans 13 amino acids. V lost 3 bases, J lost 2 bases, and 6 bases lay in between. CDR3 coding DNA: TGTGCCAGCAGTTTGTGGTCCACAGATACGCAGTATTTT. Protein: CASSLWSTDTQYF.

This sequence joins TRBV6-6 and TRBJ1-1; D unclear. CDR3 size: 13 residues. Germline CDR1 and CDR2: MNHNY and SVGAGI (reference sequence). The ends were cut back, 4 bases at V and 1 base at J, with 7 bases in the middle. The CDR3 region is CASSFATNTEAFF. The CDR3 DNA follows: TGTGCCAGCAGTTTCGCCACGAACACTGAAGCTTTCTTT.

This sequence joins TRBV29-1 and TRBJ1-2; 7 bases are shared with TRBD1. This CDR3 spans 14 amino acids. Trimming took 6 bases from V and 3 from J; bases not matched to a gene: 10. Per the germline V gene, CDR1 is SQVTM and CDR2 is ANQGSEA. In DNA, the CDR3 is TGCAGCGTGGAACACCGGGACAGCTACTATGGCTACACCTTC. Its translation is CSVEHRDSYYGYTF.

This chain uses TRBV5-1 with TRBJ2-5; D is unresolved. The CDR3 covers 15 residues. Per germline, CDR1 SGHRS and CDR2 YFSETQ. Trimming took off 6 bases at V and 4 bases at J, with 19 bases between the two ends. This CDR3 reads CASMEGQPPIETQYF. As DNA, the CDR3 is TGCGCCAGCATGGAAGGGCAGCCGCCCATAGAGACCCAGTACTTC.

Here the CDR3 reads CAIKRTGMNTEAFF. The CDR3 bases are TGTGCCATCAAGAGGACTGGCATGAACACTGAAGCTTTCTTT. The chain uses TRBV10-3 and TRBJ1-1; no clear D. This CDR3 has 14 amino acids. The germline V gene encodes CDR1 ENHRY and CDR2 SYGVKD. The germline V and J ends were trimmed by 7 bases and 0 bases, with 12 bases remaining between them.

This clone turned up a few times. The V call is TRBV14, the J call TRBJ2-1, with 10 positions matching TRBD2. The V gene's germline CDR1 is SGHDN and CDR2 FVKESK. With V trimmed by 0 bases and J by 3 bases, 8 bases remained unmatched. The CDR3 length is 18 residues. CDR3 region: CASSQERSSGGLYNEQFF. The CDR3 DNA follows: TGTGCCAGCAGCCAAGAAAGGTCTAGCGGGGGCCTCTACAATGAGCAGTTCTTC. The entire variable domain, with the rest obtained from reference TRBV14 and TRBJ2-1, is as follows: EAGVTQFPSHSVIEKGQTVTLRCDPISGHDNLYWYRRVMGKEIKFLLHFVKESKQDESGMPNNRFLAERTGGTYSTLKVQPAELEDSGVYFCASSQERSSGGLYNEQFFGPGTRLTVL.

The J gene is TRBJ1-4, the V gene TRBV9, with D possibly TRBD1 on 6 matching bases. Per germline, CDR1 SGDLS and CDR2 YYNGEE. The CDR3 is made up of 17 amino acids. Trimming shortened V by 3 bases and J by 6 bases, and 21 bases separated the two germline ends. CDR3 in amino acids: CASSAAAPTGRDEKLFF. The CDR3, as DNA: TGTGCCAGCAGCGCAGCGGCCCCAACAGGGAGGGATGAAAAACTGTTTTTT.

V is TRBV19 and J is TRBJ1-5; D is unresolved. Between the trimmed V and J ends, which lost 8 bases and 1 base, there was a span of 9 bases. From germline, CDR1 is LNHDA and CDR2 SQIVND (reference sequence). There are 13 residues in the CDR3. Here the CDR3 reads CASAQSSNQPQHF. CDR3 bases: TGTGCCAGTGCACAGTCAAGCAATCAGCCCCAGCATTTT.

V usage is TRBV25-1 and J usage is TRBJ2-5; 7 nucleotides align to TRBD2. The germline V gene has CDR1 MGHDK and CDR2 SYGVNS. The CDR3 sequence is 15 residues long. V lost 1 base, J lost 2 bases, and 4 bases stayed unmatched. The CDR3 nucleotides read TGTGCCAGCAGTGAATGGGAGGGGCCTCAAGAGACCCAGTACTTC. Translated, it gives CASSEWEGPQETQYF.

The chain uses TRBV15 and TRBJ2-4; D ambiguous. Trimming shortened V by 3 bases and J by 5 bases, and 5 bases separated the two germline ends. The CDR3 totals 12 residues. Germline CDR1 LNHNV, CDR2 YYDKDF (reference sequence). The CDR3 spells CATSSTENIQYF. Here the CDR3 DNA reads TGTGCCACCAGCAGCACCGAAAACATTCAGTACTTC.

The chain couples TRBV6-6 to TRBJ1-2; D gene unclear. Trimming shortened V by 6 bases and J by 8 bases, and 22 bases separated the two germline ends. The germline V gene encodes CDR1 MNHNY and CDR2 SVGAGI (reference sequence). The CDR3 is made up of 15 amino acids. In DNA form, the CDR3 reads TGTGCCAGCAGCCAGGTTCCCCGAATTCCGGAAGGCTACACCTTC. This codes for CASSQVPRIPEGYTF.

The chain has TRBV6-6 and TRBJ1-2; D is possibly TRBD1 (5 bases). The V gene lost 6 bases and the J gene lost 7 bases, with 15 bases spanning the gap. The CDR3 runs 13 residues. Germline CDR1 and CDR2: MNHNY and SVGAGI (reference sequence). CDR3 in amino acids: CASSHTQGGGYTF. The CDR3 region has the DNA TGTGCCAGCAGCCACACTCAGGGTGGTGGCTACACCTTC.

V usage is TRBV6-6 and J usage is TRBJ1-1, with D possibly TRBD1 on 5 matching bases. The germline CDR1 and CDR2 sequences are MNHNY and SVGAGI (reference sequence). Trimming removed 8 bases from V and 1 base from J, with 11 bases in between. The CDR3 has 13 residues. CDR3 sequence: CASLRDPNTEAFF. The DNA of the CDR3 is TGTGCCAGCCTCCGGGACCCGAACACTGAAGCTTTCTTT.

CDR3 nucleotide sequence: TGTGCCAGCAGTCCGACAGGGGTTGATGAAAAACTGTTTTTT. Amino acids: CASSPTGVDEKLFF. The chain couples TRBV2 to TRBJ1-4; 8 bases agree with TRBD1. V gave up 5 bases and J gave up 6 bases; unmatched junction bases: 5. Germline CDR1 SNHLY, CDR2 FYNNEI. CDR3 length equals 14 residues.

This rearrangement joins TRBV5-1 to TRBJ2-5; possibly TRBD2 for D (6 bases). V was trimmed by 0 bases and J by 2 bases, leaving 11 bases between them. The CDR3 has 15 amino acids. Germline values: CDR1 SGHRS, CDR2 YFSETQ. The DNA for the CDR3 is TGCGCCAGCAGCTTGGTTGCGGGATGGCAAGAGACCCAGTACTTC. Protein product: CASSLVAGWQETQYF.

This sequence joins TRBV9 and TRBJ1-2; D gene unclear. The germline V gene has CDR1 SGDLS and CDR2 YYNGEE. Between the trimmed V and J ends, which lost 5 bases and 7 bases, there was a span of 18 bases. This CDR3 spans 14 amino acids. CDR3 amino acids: CASRAIKGLVGYTF. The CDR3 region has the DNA TGTGCCAGCAGAGCTATAAAGGGTTTAGTTGGCTACACCTTC.

CDR3 residues: CSVEDRDRSSRLFF. CDR3 in DNA: TGCAGCGTTGAAGACCGGGACAGGTCCTCAAGACTGTTTTTT. The chain employs TRBV29-1 and TRBJ1-4; 8 positions match TRBD1. The CDR3 has 14 amino acids. Germline CDR1 SQVTM, CDR2 ANQGSEA. V shed 0 bases and J 13 bases; nucleotides not matched to a gene: 10.

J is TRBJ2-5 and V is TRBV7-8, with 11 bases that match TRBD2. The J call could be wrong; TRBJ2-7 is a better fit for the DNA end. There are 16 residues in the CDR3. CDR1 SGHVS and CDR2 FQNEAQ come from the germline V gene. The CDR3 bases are TGTGCCAGCAGCTTATCAGCTAGCGGGGGGACCTACGAGCAGTACTTC. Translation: CASSLSASGGTYEQYF.

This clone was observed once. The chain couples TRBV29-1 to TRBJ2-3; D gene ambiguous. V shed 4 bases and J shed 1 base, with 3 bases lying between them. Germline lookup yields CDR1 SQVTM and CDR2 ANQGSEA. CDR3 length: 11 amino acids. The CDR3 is CSVGGTDTQYF. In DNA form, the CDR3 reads TGCAGCGTTGGGGGCACAGATACGCAGTATTTT.

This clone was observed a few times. CDR3 protein: CASSYLGTGGVDTQYF. As DNA, the CDR3 is TGTGCCAGCAGCTATCTGGGGACAGGGGGTGTAGATACGCAGTATTTT. V gene TRBV7-3 combines with J gene TRBJ2-3; 11 bases agree with TRBD1. J was trimmed by 5 bases and V by 4 bases; bases with no gene match: 8. CDR1 SGHTA and CDR2 FQGTGA come from the germline V gene. The CDR3 has 16 residues.

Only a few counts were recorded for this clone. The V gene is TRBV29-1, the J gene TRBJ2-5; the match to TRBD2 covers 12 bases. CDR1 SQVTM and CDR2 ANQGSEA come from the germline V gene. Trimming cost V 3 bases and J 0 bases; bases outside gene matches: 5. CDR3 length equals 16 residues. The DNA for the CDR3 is TGCAGCGTTGATGCACTAGCGGGGGGACACCAAGAGACCCAGTACTTC. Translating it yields CSVDALAGGHQETQYF.

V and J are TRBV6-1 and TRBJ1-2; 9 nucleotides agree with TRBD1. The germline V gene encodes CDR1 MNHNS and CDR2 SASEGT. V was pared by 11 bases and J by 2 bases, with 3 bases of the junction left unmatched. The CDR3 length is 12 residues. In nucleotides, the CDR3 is TGTGCCGGAGGGACAGGGAACTATGGCTACACCTTC. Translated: CAGGTGNYGYTF.